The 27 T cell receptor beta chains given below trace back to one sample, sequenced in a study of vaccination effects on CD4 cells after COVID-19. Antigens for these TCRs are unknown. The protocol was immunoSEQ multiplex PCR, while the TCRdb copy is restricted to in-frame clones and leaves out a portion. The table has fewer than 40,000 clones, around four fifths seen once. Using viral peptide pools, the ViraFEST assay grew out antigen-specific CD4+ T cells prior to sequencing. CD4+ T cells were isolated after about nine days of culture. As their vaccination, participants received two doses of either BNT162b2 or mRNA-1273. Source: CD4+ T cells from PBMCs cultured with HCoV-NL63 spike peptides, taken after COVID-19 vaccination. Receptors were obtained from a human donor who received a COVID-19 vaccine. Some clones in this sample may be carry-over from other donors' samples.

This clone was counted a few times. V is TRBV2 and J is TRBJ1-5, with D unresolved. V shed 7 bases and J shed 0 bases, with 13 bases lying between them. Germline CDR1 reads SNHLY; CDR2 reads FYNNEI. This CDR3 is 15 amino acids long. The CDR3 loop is CASKEGRYSNQPQHF. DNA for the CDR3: TGTGCCAGCAAAGAGGGCCGTTATAGCAATCAGCCCCAGCATTTT.

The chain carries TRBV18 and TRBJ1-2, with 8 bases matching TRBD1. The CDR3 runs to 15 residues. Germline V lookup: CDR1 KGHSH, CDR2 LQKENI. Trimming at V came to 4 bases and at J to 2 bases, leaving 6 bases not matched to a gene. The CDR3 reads CASSRQGAENYGYTF. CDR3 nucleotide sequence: TGTGCCAGCTCACGGCAGGGGGCGGAGAACTATGGCTACACCTTC.

The CDR3 region has the DNA TGCAGTGCTAGTCCCAGGGCCCAAGAGACCCAGTACTTC. Amino acid sequence: CSASPRAQETQYF. The V call is TRBV20-1, the J call TRBJ2-5; TRBD1 is a possible D gene (5 bases). Per germline, CDR1 DFQATT and CDR2 SNEGSKA (reference sequence). V lost 3 bases and J 1 base, leaving 9 bases between the germline ends. This CDR3 contains 13 residues.

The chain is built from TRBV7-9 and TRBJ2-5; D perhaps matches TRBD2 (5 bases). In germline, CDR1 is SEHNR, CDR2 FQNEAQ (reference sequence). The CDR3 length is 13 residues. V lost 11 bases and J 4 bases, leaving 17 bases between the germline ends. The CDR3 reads CAGTVGVAETQYF. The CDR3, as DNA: TGTGCCGGAACCGTCGGGGTCGCAGAGACCCAGTACTTC.

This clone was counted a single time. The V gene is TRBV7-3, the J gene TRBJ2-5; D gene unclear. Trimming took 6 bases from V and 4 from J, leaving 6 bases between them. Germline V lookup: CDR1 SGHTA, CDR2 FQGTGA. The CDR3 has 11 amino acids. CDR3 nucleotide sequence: TGTGCCAGCAGTAACGGAGAGACCCAGTACTTC. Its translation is CASSNGETQYF. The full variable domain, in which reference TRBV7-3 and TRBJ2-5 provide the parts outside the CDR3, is GAGVSQTPSNKVTEKGKYVELRCDPISGHTALYWYRQSLGQGPEFLIYFQGTGAADDSGLPNDRFFAVRPEGSVSTLKIQRTERGDSAVYLCASSNGETQYFGPGTRLLVL.

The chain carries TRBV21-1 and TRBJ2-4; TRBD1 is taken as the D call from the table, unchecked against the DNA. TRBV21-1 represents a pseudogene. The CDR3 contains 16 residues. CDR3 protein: CASSVRQSLAKNIQYF. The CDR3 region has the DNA TGTGCCAGCAGCGTGAGACAGTCTTTAGCCAAAAACATTCAGTACTTC.

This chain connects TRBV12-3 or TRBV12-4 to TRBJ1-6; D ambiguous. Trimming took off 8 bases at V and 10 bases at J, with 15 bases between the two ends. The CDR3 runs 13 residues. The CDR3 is CASRPGVESPLHF. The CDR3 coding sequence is TGTGCCAGCCGCCCGGGAGTAGAGTCACCCCTCCACTTT.

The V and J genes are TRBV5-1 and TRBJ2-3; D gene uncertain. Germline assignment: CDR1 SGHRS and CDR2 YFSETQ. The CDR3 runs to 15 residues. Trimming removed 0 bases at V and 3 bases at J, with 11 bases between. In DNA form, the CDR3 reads TGCGCCAGCAGCTTGGAGCCTATGAATACAGATACGCAGTATTTT. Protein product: CASSLEPMNTDTQYF.

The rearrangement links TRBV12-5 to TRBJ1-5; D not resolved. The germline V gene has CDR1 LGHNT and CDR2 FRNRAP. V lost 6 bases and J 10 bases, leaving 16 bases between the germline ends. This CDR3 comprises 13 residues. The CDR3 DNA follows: TGTGCTAGTGGCCCGTCTCCTCCCAAACCCCAGCATTTT. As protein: CASGPSPPKPQHF.

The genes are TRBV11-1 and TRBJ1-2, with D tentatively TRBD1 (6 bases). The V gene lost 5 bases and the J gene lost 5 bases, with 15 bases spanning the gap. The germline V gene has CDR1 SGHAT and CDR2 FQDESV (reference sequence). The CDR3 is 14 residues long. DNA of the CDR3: TGTGCCAGCAGCCGCGGACAGTTAGTTTATGGCTACACCTTC. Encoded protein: CASSRGQLVYGYTF.

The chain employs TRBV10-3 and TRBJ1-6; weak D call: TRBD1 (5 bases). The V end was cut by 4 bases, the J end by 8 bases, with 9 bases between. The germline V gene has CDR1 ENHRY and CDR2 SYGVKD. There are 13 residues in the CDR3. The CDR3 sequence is CAISVQGDSPLHF. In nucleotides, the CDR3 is TGTGCCATCAGTGTCCAGGGCGATTCACCCCTCCACTTT.

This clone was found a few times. CDR3 sequence reads: CASSRGQGVTDTQYF. The CDR3 DNA follows: TGTGCCAGCAGCCGGGGACAGGGAGTGACAGATACGCAGTATTTT. The chain carries TRBV11-3 and TRBJ2-3; 9 nucleotides align to TRBD1. Germline V gives CDR1 SGHNT, CDR2 YENEEA. The CDR3 loop spans 15 amino acids. Trimming took 5 bases from V and 3 from J; bases not matched to a gene: 6.

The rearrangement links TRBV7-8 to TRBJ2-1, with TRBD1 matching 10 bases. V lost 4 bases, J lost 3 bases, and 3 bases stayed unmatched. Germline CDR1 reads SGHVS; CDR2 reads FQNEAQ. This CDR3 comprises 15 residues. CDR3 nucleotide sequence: TGTGCCAGCAGCTCCGGGACAGGGGTCTACAATGAGCAGTTCTTC. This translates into CASSSGTGVYNEQFF.

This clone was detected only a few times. CDR3 protein: CASSFPMPIDEQYV. CDR3 coding DNA: TGTGCCAGCAGCTTTCCTATGCCTATCGACGAGCAGTACGTC. The chain carries TRBV12-1 and TRBJ2-7; TRBD2 is the table's D call, not checked against the DNA. TRBV12-1 is a pseudogene segment. CDR3 length equals 14 residues.

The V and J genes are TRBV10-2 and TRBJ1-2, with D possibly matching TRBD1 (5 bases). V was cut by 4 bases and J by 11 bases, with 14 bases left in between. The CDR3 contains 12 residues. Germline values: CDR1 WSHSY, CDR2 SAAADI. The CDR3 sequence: CASSAGTGIYTF. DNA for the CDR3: TGCGCCAGCAGTGCCGGGACGGGGATATACACCTTC.

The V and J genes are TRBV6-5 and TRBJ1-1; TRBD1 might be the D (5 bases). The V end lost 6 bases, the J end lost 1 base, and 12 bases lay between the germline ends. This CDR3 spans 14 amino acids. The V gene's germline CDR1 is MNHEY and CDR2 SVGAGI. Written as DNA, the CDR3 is TGTGCCAGCAGAGATTTTCAGGGGAACACTGAAGCTTTCTTT. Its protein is CASRDFQGNTEAFF.

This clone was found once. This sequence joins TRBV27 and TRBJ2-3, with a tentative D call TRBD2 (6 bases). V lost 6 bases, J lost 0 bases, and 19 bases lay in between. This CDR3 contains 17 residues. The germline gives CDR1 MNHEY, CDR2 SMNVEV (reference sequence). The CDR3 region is CASRIQPGLSSTDTQYF. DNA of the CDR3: TGTGCCAGCAGAATACAACCGGGACTTTCTAGCACAGATACGCAGTATTTT.

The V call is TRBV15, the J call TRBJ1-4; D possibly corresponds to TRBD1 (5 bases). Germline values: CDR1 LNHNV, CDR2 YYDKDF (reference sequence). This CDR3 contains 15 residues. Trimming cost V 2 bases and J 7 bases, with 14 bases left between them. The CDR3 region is CATSRLSSGGEKLFF. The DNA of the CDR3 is TGTGCCACCAGCAGACTGTCCTCGGGGGGTGAAAAACTGTTTTTT.

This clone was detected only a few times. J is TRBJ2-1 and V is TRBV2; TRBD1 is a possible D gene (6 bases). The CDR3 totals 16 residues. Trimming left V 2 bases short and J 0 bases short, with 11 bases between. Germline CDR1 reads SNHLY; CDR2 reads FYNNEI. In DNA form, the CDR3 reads TGTGCCAGCAGTGAAAGTATAGGGGGCTCCTACAATGAGCAGTTCTTC. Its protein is CASSESIGGSYNEQFF.

This chain's CDR3 is CASGLYRGRNEKLFF. The CDR3 DNA follows: TGTGCTAGTGGTTTGTACAGGGGGCGGAATGAAAAACTGTTTTTT. The V and J genes are TRBV12-5 and TRBJ1-4, with 9 bases that match TRBD1. Germline V gene sequence: CDR1 LGHNT, CDR2 FRNRAP. The V segment lost 2 bases and the J segment 5 bases; nucleotides outside the gene matches: 3. The CDR3 extends over 15 amino acids.

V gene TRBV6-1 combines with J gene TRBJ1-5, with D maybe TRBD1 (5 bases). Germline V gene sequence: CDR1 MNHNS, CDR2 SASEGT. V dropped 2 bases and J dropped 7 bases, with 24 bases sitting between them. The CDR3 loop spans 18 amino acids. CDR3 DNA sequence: TGTGCCAGCAGTGAAACAACCGGGGCAGGGCAGGCCTGGCAGCCCCAGCATTTT. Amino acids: CASSETTGAGQAWQPQHF.

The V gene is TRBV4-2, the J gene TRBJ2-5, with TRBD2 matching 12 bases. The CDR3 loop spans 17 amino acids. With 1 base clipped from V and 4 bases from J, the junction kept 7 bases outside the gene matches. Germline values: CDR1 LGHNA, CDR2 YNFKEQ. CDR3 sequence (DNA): TGTGCCAGCAGCCAAGTGGCTCTAGCGGGGGGGATAGAGACCCAGTACTTC. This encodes CASSQVALAGGIETQYF.

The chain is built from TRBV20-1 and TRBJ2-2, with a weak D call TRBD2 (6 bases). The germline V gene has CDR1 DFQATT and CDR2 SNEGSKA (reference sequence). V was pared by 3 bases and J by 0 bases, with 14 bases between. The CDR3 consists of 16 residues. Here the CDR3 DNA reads TGCAGTGCTAGTCACAGGTCTAGCGCGAACACCGGGGAGCTGTTTTTT. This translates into CSASHRSSANTGELFF.

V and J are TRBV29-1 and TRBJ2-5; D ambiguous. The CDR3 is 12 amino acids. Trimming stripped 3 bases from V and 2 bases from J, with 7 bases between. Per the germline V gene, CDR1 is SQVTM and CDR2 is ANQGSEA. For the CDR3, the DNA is TGCAGCGTTGAGGGAAATCAAGAGACCCAGTACTTC. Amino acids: CSVEGNQETQYF.

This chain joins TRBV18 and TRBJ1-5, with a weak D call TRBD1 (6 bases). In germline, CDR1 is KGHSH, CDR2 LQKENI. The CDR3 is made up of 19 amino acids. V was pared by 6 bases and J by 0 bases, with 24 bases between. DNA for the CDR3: TGTGCCAGCTCGCCGGGGGCCGGGGACAAGGGTTATAGCAATCAGCCCCAGCATTTT. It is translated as CASSPGAGDKGYSNQPQHF.

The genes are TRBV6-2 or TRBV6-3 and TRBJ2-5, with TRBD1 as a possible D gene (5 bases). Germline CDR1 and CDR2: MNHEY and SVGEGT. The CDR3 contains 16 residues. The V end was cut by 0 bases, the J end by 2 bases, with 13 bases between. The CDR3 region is CASSYSQEQLQETQYF. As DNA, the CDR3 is TGTGCCAGCAGTTACTCACAGGAACAGCTGCAAGAGACCCAGTACTTC.

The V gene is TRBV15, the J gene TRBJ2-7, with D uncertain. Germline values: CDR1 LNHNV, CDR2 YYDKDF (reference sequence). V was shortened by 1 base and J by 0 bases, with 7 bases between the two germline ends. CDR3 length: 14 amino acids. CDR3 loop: CATSRAAGSYEQYV. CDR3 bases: TGTGCCACCAGCAGAGCCGCAGGCTCCTACGAGCAGTACGTC.